A single sample gave rise to the 10 T cell receptor beta chains below, sequenced in a study of early T cells in non-severe SARS-CoV-2 infection. In TCRdb, the 5' RACE reads were re-called with MiXCR into one record per CDR3 protein. This sample has about 30,000 distinct CDR3 sequences; roughly 5.4% occur once, and the top ten carry around 3.7%. Specimen: whole blood. Receptors were obtained from an adult who was a healthcare worker with PCR-confirmed SARS-CoV-2 infection or an uninfected control (not recorded which).

In its sample, this clonotype was seen a few times. V usage is TRBV18 and J usage is TRBJ2-7; 7 positions agree with TRBD1. V lost 1 base and J lost 4; bases outside the gene matches: 10. Per germline, CDR1 KGHSH and CDR2 LQKENI. This CDR3 spans 16 amino acids. DNA for the CDR3: TGTGCCAGCTCACCACGACAGGGAGCAACCAAGTACGAGCAGTACTTC. It is translated as CASSPRQGATKYEQYF. The full variable domain, with the rest looked up from reference TRBV18 and TRBJ2-7, is NAGVMQNPRHLVRRRGQEARLRCSPMKGHSHVYWYRQLPEEGLKFMVYLQKENIIDESGMPKERFSAEFPKEGPSILRIQQVVRGDSAAYFCASSPRQGATKYEQYFGPGTRLTVT.

This clonotype was seen at least ten times. The rearrangement joins TRBV11-3 to TRBJ2-1; 7 positions agree with TRBD1. Germline values: CDR1 SGHNT, CDR2 YENEEA. After removal of 5 bases from V and 7 bases from J, the junction contained 5 bases not matched to a gene. The CDR3 extends over 13 amino acids. CDR3 loop: CASSLARGNEQFF. CDR3 coding DNA: TGTGCCAGCAGCCTAGCCAGGGGGAATGAGCAGTTCTTC.

The chain carries TRBV4-3 and TRBJ2-1; D remains ambiguous. V lost 1 base, J lost 4 bases, and 11 bases lay in between. The germline CDR1 and CDR2 sequences are LGHNA and YSLEER. This CDR3 spans 15 amino acids. The CDR3 reads CASSQAILLYNEQFF. CDR3 DNA sequence: TGCGCCAGCAGCCAAGCAATCCTCCTATACAATGAGCAGTTCTTC.

There are many counts of this clonotype. V and J are TRBV29-1 and TRBJ2-2; D gene ambiguous. The CDR3 runs to 14 residues. Germline V gene data show CDR1 as SQVTM and CDR2 as ANQGSEA. Trimming removed 4 bases from V and 4 bases from J, with 13 bases in between. The CDR3 here is CSVVVRRGTGELFF. The CDR3 bases are TGCAGCGTTGTTGTCAGAAGAGGCACCGGGGAGCTGTTTTTT.

The chain is built from TRBV28 and TRBJ2-4, with a weak D call TRBD2 (5 bases). The V gene lost 5 bases and the J gene lost 7 bases, with 18 bases spanning the gap. The CDR3 covers 15 residues. The V gene's germline CDR1 is MDHEN and CDR2 SYDVKM. CDR3 region: CASSPPPGMANIQYF. DNA of the CDR3: TGTGCCAGCAGTCCCCCTCCCGGGATGGCGAACATTCAGTACTTC.

The chain carries TRBV7-9 and TRBJ2-7; tentative D call: TRBD1 (5 bases). CDR1 and CDR2 (germline): SEHNR, FQNEAQ (reference sequence). V was shortened by 5 bases and J by 7 bases, with 18 bases between the two germline ends. CDR3 length: 14 residues. DNA for the CDR3: TGTGCCAGCAGCCGCGCCTTTGGGGCTTGGGAGCAGTACTTC. Translating gives CASSRAFGAWEQYF.

This clonotype was picked up many times. This chain joins TRBV28 and TRBJ2-5; D ambiguous. V was shortened by 6 bases and J by 1 base, with 12 bases between the two germline ends. The CDR3 runs to 14 residues. Germline-derived CDR1 and CDR2 are MDHEN and SYDVKM. The CDR3 DNA is TGTGCCAGCAGCACCCGGCGTACCCAAGAGACCCAGTACTTC. Translating it yields CASSTRRTQETQYF.

The sample holds many counts of this clonotype. The chain employs TRBV28 and TRBJ2-4, with D possibly being TRBD2 (6 bases). CDR1 and CDR2 from the germline V gene are MDHEN and SYDVKM. The CDR3 length is 13 residues. Trimming removed 4 bases at V and 8 bases at J, with 12 bases between. The DNA of the CDR3 is TGTGCCAGCAGTTCCCCGGGGAGGCACATTCAGTACTTC. It encodes CASSSPGRHIQYF.

In its sample, this clonotype was seen many times. This chain uses TRBV20-1 with TRBJ2-7; 12 bases agree with TRBD2. Germline CDR1 and CDR2: DFQATT and SNEGSKA (reference sequence). V was pared by 5 bases and J by 0 bases, with 2 bases of the junction left unmatched. The length of the CDR3 is 14 residues. The CDR3 spells CSALAGGFSYEQYF. The CDR3 DNA reads as TGCAGTGCTCTAGCGGGAGGGTTCTCCTACGAGCAGTACTTC.

At least ten counts were recorded for this clonotype. The chain's CDR3 is CASSLGLRSRAYSNQPQHF. CDR3 DNA sequence: TGTGCCAGCAGCTTAGGACTGAGAAGCAGGGCTTATAGCAATCAGCCCCAGCATTTT. The rearrangement uses TRBV11-2 and TRBJ1-5; tentative D call: TRBD1 (5 bases). V was shortened by 1 base and J by 0 bases, with 19 bases between the two germline ends. The germline V gene encodes CDR1 SGHAT and CDR2 FQNNGV. CDR3 length: 19 amino acids.